The 2 T cell receptor beta chains listed next were all sequenced from one sample in a study of T cell repertoires in cytomegalovirus infection. TCRdb called the reads again in MiXCR, with one record for every CDR3 protein. The data hold about 490,000 distinct CDR3 sequences, with about 30% observed a single time. The sequenced sample consisted of PBMCs. Source of these receptors: a human donor in good health (CMV status not recorded). Some clones in this sample may be carry-over from other donors' samples.

In DNA form, the CDR3 reads TGTGCCAGCAGCCTCCTGGGACAGGGCGTAAGAGAGACCCAGTACTTC. Its protein product is CASSLLGQGVRETQYF. The chain joins TRBV7-9 to TRBJ2-5, with 9 bases that match TRBD1. This CDR3 contains 16 residues. Germline CDR1 and CDR2: SEHNR and FQNEAQ (reference sequence). The V and J ends lost 5 bases and 4 bases, in that order; junction bases with no gene match: 11.

This clonotype was counted between two and nine times. This rearrangement joins TRBV14 to TRBJ2-3; TRBD2 matches at 11 bases. Germline CDR1 and CDR2: SGHDN and FVKESK. This CDR3 contains 17 residues. Trimming at V came to 1 base and at J to 6 bases, leaving 9 bases not matched to a gene. The CDR3 nucleotides are TGTGCCAGCAGCCAAGGCCGGCTAGCGGGAGGATCGGATACGCAGTATTTT. It yields the protein CASSQGRLAGGSDTQYF.